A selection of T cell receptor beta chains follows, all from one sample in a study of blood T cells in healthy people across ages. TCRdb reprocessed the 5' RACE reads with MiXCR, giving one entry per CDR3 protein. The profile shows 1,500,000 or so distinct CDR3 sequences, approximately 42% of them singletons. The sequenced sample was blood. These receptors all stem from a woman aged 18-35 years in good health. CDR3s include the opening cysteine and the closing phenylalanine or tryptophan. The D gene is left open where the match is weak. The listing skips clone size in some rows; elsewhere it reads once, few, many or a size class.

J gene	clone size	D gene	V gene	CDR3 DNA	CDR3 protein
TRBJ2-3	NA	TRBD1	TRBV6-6	TGTGCCAGCAGTAAAGGACAGGGCTGGGATACGCAGTATTTT	CASSKGQGWDTQYF
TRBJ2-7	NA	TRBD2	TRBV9	TGTGCCAGCAGCTCCGGGACTAGCAAGCTCGATGAGCAGTACTTC	CASSSGTSKLDEQYF
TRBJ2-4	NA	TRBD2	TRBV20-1	TGCAGTGCTAGCGCCCCACTAGCGGAACAGTACTTC	CSASAPLAEQYF
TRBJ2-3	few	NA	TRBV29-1	TGCAGCGTTGTACCAACCGGAGGGGGCACAGATACGCAGTATTTT	CSVVPTGGGTDTQYF
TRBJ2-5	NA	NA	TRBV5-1	TGCGCCAGCAGGGTCGTAGCTGAGACCCAGTACTTC	CASRVVAETQYF
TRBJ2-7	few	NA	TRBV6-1	TGTGCCAGCAGCGAGGGAACCACCTACGAGCAGTACTTC	CASSEGTTYEQYF
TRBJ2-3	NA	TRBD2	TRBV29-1	TGCAGCGTTGTTGGGACTAGCGGGACGCTTTCTAGCACAGATACGCAGTATTTT	CSVVGTSGTLSSTDTQYF
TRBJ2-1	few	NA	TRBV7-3	TGTGCCAGCAGCTTAATGACGGGAACCTACAATGAGCAGTTCTTC	CASSLMTGTYNEQFF
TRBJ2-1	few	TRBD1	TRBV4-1	TGCGCCAGCAGCCAGGCGGGCGGGGACAGGGGATACAATGAGCAGTTCTTC	CASSQAGGDRGYNEQFF
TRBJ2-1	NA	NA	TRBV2	TGTGCCAGCAGCGAACGACAGAACAATGAGCAGTTCTTC	CASSERQNNEQFF
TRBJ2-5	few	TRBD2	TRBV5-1	TGCGCCAGCAGCTTTATGATCCTAGCGGGGCAAGAGACCCAGTACTTC	CASSFMILAGQETQYF
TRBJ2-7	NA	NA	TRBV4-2	TGTGCCAGCAGCCGCCCGGAGCGGCACGATGAGCAGTACTTC	CASSRPERHDEQYF
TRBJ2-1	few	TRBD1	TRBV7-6	TGTGCCAGCAGCCGGGACAGAAATTCCATATACAATGAGCAGTTCTTC	CASSRDRNSIYNEQFF
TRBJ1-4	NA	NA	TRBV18	TGTGCCAGCTCACCACTCCCCGTACAAACTAATGAAAAACTGTTTTTT	CASSPLPVQTNEKLFF
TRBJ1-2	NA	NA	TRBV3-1	TGTGCCAGCAGCCAAGATGTCGGATGCTATGGCTACACCTTC	CASSQDVGCYGYTF
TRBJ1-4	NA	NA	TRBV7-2	TGTGCCAGCAGCATTCAGGGAACTAATGAAAAACTGTTTTTT	CASSIQGTNEKLFF
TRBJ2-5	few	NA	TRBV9	TGTGCCAGCAGCGTATCTTATAGTGAGGAGACCCAGTACTTC	CASSVSYSEETQYF
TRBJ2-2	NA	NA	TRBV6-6	TGTGCCAGCAGTTACTCGGGCGGGGAGAACACCGGGGAGCTGTTTTTT	CASSYSGGENTGELFF
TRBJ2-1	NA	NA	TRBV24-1	TGTGCCACCAGTGATTTGTCACTAAAACCCAATGAGCAGTTCTTC	CATSDLSLKPNEQFF
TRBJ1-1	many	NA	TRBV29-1	TGCAGCGTTGAGAGGGAGAACACTGAAGCTTTCTTT	CSVERENTEAFF
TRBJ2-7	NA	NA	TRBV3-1	TGTGCCAGCGGAACCTGCGAGCAGTACTTC	CASGTCEQYF
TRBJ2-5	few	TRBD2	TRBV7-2	TGTGCCAGCAGCTACGGACTAGCACAAGAGACCCAGTACTTC	CASSYGLAQETQYF